This entry lists 27 T cell receptor beta chains sequenced from one sample in a study of early stage breast cancer tumors. Clones were sequenced by immunoSEQ multiplex PCR, and TCRdb holds only the in-frame ones, with some missing. Here the sample spans some 32,000 clones, around 75% being singletons. Specimen: breast tumor tissue. The receptors stem from a person younger than 45 with breast cancer.

V usage is TRBV15 and J usage is TRBJ1-6, with D tentatively TRBD1 (5 bases). Germline CDR1 LNHNV, CDR2 YYDKDF (reference sequence). Trimming stripped 3 bases from V and 8 bases from J, with 14 bases between. CDR3 length: 15 amino acids. The CDR3 DNA follows: TGTGCCACCAGCAGGCTGGGACCTAGGGATTCACCCCTCCACTTT. Its translation is CATSRLGPRDSPLHF.

The chain uses TRBV7-9 and TRBJ1-2; no firm D call. CDR1 is SEHNR and CDR2 is FQNEAQ in the germline V gene (reference sequence). Trimming pared 4 bases from V and 7 bases from J, leaving 10 bases between. This CDR3 is 12 amino acids long. The CDR3 is CASSYRKPGYTF. The CDR3 DNA sequence: TGTGCCAGCAGCTACCGCAAACCTGGCTACACCTTC.

The chain recombines TRBV11-2 with TRBJ1-1; the D is unclear. The ends were cut back, 0 bases at V and 2 bases at J, with 7 bases in the middle. Germline-derived CDR1 and CDR2 are SGHAT and FQNNGV. The CDR3 loop spans 14 amino acids. The CDR3 sequence is CASSLEFINTEAFF. CDR3 coding DNA: TGTGCCAGCAGCTTAGAGTTTATAAACACTGAAGCTTTCTTT.

The chain uses TRBV11-2 and TRBJ2-3; D gene unclear. The CDR3 totals 13 residues. Germline CDR1 reads SGHAT; CDR2 reads FQNNGV. V was trimmed by 7 bases and J by 2 bases, leaving 10 bases between them. For the CDR3, the DNA is TGTGCCAGCATGCCCTCGATCACAGATACGCAGTATTTT. This encodes CASMPSITDTQYF.

The CDR3 sequence: CASRLTRDPYNEQFF. For the CDR3, the DNA is TGTGCCAGCAGGTTAACCCGGGACCCTTACAATGAGCAGTTCTTC. The rearrangement uses TRBV7-8 and TRBJ2-1; D is tentatively TRBD1 or TRBD2 (5 bases each). The CDR3 sequence is 15 residues long. The germline V gene has CDR1 SGHVS and CDR2 FQNEAQ. V lost 6 bases, J lost 4 bases, and 16 bases lay in between.

This chain links TRBV6-5 with TRBJ1-2, with TRBD1 identical over 7 bases. This CDR3 has 15 amino acids. The ends lost 7 bases at V and 7 bases at J; junction bases unmatched: 15. Looked up from germline, CDR1 is MNHEY and CDR2 is SVGAGI. The DNA for the CDR3 is TGTGCCAGCAAAGAAACTGGCAGGGGGTTAGGTGGCTACACCTTC. Amino acid sequence: CASKETGRGLGGYTF.

This sequence joins TRBV28 and TRBJ2-7; 7 bases align to TRBD1. In germline, CDR1 is MDHEN, CDR2 SYDVKM. Trimming cost V 10 bases and J 3 bases; bases outside gene matches: 9. This CDR3 has 13 residues. The CDR3 is CATLDRADYEQYF. CDR3 in DNA: TGTGCCACCTTAGACAGGGCTGACTACGAGCAGTACTTC.

This clone was counted a few times. This chain uses TRBV18 with TRBJ2-7; TRBD1 matches at 10 bases. Germline V gene data show CDR1 as KGHSH and CDR2 as LQKENI. V shed 3 bases and J 6 bases; nucleotides not matched to a gene: 8. The CDR3 totals 15 residues. As DNA, the CDR3 is TGTGCCAGCTCACCCGGGACAGGGGAGAGGGGCGAGCAGTACTTC. Translated, it gives CASSPGTGERGEQYF.

The chain joins TRBV9 to TRBJ2-1; D uncertain. Germline V CDR1 and CDR2: SGDLS, YYNGEE. The CDR3 loop spans 14 amino acids. V was pared by 4 bases and J by 4 bases, with 12 bases between. The CDR3: CASSPTPAYNEQFF. The CDR3 DNA follows: TGTGCCAGCAGCCCCACCCCGGCGTACAATGAGCAGTTCTTC.

The chain employs TRBV29-1 and TRBJ2-7, with 13 bases lining up with TRBD2. Germline CDR1 reads SQVTM; CDR2 reads ANQGSEA. V lost 7 bases, J lost 3 bases, and 9 bases stayed unmatched. The CDR3 sequence is 15 residues long. In nucleotides, the CDR3 is TGCAGCGCTTCAGGACTAGCGGGAGCGGTCTACGAGCAGTACTTC. Protein: CSASGLAGAVYEQYF.

The chain uses TRBV6-5 and TRBJ2-7; TRBD1 agrees at 8 bases. The trim removed 7 bases at V and 3 bases at J, leaving 11 bases unmatched. The CDR3 extends over 15 amino acids. Germline V gene lookup returns CDR1 MNHEY and CDR2 SVGAGI. The CDR3: CASTPSGTGFYEQYF. The CDR3 coding sequence is TGTGCCAGCACCCCCAGTGGGACAGGCTTCTACGAGCAGTACTTC.

This rearrangement joins TRBV19 to TRBJ1-1; D ambiguous. The CDR3 is 13 amino acids. Germline CDR1 is LNHDA and CDR2 is SQIVND (reference sequence). The ends were cut back, 6 bases at V and 3 bases at J, with 11 bases in the middle. CDR3 nucleotide sequence: TGTGCCAGTAGCCGCGGCCGGGACACTGAAGCTTTCTTT. Translated, it gives CASSRGRDTEAFF.

The CDR3 region is CASSLGDRGAYEQYF. The DNA of the CDR3 is TGTGCCAGCAGTTTAGGGGACCGCGGGGCCTACGAGCAGTACTTC. The J gene is TRBJ2-7, the V gene TRBV27, with D maybe TRBD2 (6 bases). CDR1 is MNHEY and CDR2 is SMNVEV in the germline V gene (reference sequence). Trimming took 2 bases from V and 2 from J, leaving 13 bases between them. CDR3 length: 15 residues.

The V call is TRBV19, the J call TRBJ2-5; 10 positions agree with TRBD2. Per germline, CDR1 LNHDA and CDR2 SQIVND (reference sequence). J lost 2 bases, V lost 3 bases, and 9 bases had no gene match. CDR3 length: 17 residues. The CDR3 DNA reads TGTGCCAGTAGTATTGTGTTCGAGCGGGAGGGGCAAGAGACCCAGTACTTC. Its translation is CASSIVFEREGQETQYF.

This clone was counted once. The chain joins TRBV11-3 to TRBJ2-3, with D perhaps TRBD1 or TRBD2 (5 bases each). The CDR3 totals 16 residues. V lost 0 bases and J lost 4, with 14 bases in between. The germline CDR1 and CDR2 sequences are SGHNT and YENEEA. The CDR3 DNA sequence: TGTGCCAGCAGCTTAGATTCAGGGCTCGGGGCAGATACGCAGTATTTT. It specifies CASSLDSGLGADTQYF.

This chain links TRBV9 with TRBJ2-2; 16 positions match TRBD2. The V segment lost 2 bases and the J segment 7 bases; nucleotides outside the gene matches: 2. CDR3 length: 16 residues. Germline CDR1 and CDR2: SGDLS and YYNGEE. In DNA form, the CDR3 reads TGTGCCAGCAGCGTGGGGACTAGCGGGAGGGTCGGGGAGCTGTTTTTT. This gives the protein CASSVGTSGRVGELFF.

The chain employs TRBV6-4 and TRBJ2-1; no reliable D call. Germline CDR1 MRHNA, CDR2 SNTAGT. V lost 4 bases to trimming and J lost 0 bases, with 10 bases between them. The CDR3 is 15 residues long. Written as DNA, the CDR3 is TGTGCCAGCAGTGTTGAGCAAAGCTCCTACAATGAGCAGTTCTTC. Translation gives CASSVEQSSYNEQFF.

This clone was seen just once. The chain joins TRBV7-8 to TRBJ2-1, with TRBD2 identical over 13 bases. With 5 bases clipped from V and 8 bases from J, the junction kept 9 bases outside the gene matches. The germline V gene encodes CDR1 SGHVS and CDR2 FQNEAQ. The CDR3 is 16 residues long. The CDR3 DNA is TGTGCCAGCAGCCTCGGACTAGCGGGAGTTAAGTATGAGCAGTTCTTC. It translates to CASSLGLAGVKYEQFF. The entire variable domain, with the rest obtained from reference TRBV7-8 and TRBJ2-1, is as follows: GAGVSQSPRYKVAKRGQDVALRCDPISGHVSLFWYQQALGQGPEFLTYFQNEAQLDKSGLPSDRFFAERPEGSVSTLKIQRTQQEDSAVYLCASSLGLAGVKYEQFFGPGTRLTVL.

This clone has only one observation. This chain links TRBV7-9 with TRBJ1-5; D unclear. Deletions cut 5 bases from V and 6 bases from J, with 11 bases between. CDR3 length equals 13 residues. CDR1 and CDR2 from the germline V gene are SEHNR and FQNEAQ (reference sequence). The CDR3 sequence is CASSREGGQPQHF. The CDR3, as DNA: TGTGCCAGCAGCCGAGAGGGCGGTCAGCCCCAGCATTTT.

This sequence joins TRBV9 and TRBJ2-3, with D perhaps TRBD2 (6 bases). The CDR3 totals 14 residues. Germline V gene data show CDR1 as SGDLS and CDR2 as YYNGEE. V lost 4 bases to trimming and J lost 2 bases, with 11 bases between them. CDR3 region: CASSPGLITDTQYF. CDR3 in DNA: TGTGCCAGCAGCCCGGGACTTATCACAGATACGCAGTATTTT.

V and J are TRBV6-4 and TRBJ1-5; 11 positions agree with TRBD1. There are 15 residues in the CDR3. Trimming cost V 6 bases and J 5 bases; bases outside gene matches: 6. Germline assignment: CDR1 MRHNA and CDR2 SNTAGT. CDR3 amino acids: CASRRDRGDDQPQHF. CDR3 sequence (DNA): TGTGCCAGCAGGAGGGACAGGGGGGACGATCAGCCCCAGCATTTT.

J is TRBJ2-7 and V is TRBV5-1; 9 nucleotides match TRBD2. CDR3 size: 14 residues. Germline CDR1 and CDR2: SGHRS and YFSETQ. Trimming at V came to 4 bases and at J to 4 bases, leaving 6 bases not matched to a gene. The CDR3 DNA follows: TGCGCCAGCAGCCAGGGGACTAGCATTTACGAGCAGTACTTC. This sequence encodes CASSQGTSIYEQYF.

The genes are TRBV5-1 and TRBJ2-5, with a possible D match to TRBD2 (6 bases). Germline-derived CDR1 and CDR2 are SGHRS and YFSETQ. V was clipped by 0 bases and J by 5 bases, with 14 bases between them. This CDR3 has 15 residues. The CDR3 DNA reads TGCGCCAGCAGCTTGGGGGAAGCCAGCGGGGAGACCCAGTACTTC. Translating gives CASSLGEASGETQYF.

The chain uses TRBV29-1 and TRBJ2-3; 10 nucleotides match TRBD2. The CDR3 totals 14 residues. With V trimmed by 7 bases and J by 2 bases, 6 bases remained unmatched. Germline CDR1 reads SQVTM; CDR2 reads ANQGSEA. CDR3 nucleotides: TGCAGCGGAGAAGCGGGAGGGTTCACAGATACGCAGTATTTT. Amino acids: CSGEAGGFTDTQYF.

The chain joins TRBV10-3 to TRBJ2-2; 10 bases map to TRBD2. V was clipped by 8 bases and J by 2 bases; unmatched bases: 11. This CDR3 comprises 17 residues. CDR1 is ENHRY, CDR2 SYGVKD, per germline. The CDR3 reads CAIPLSGRAGNTGELFF. CDR3 nucleotides: TGTGCCATCCCTCTCAGCGGGAGGGCGGGAAACACCGGGGAGCTGTTTTTT.

As DNA, the CDR3 is TGTGCCAGCAGCCTCCGGGACAGGGACCCCTACGAGCAGTACTTC. This encodes CASSLRDRDPYEQYF. The rearrangement joins TRBV14 to TRBJ2-7; 9 nucleotides line up with TRBD1. Trimming cost V 4 bases and J 2 bases; bases outside gene matches: 6. This CDR3 comprises 15 residues. Looked up from germline, CDR1 is SGHDN and CDR2 is FVKESK.

In its sample, this clone was seen a few times. The V and J genes are TRBV5-1 and TRBJ1-4, with a possible D match to TRBD1 (5 bases). Trimming took off 0 bases at V and 6 bases at J, with 12 bases between the two ends. Germline V gene sequence: CDR1 SGHRS, CDR2 YFSETQ. This CDR3 is built from 15 residues. The CDR3 sequence is CASSLGVGEDEKLFF. Written as DNA, the CDR3 is TGCGCCAGCAGCTTGGGTGTGGGGGAGGATGAAAAACTGTTTTTT.